This T cell receptor (beta chain) was sequenced in a study of early T cells in non-severe SARS-CoV-2 infection. Study summary: Whole-blood bulk RNA, unsorted, was sequenced, and chains were unpaired. Study results and caveats: Using VDJdb, the matching emphasized anti-spike CD8 responses while missing private and CD4 specificities.

cDNA molecules, individually, were tagged with unique molecular identifiers. TCRdb called the 5' RACE reads again in MiXCR, with one record for every CDR3 protein. Of tens of thousands of distinct CDR3 sequences listed, less than 5% were seen once; the top ten hold approximately 4.9%. V lost 0 bases, J lost 5 bases, and 0 bases lay in between. The CDR3 consists of 11 residues. Germline assignment: CDR1 SGHTA and CDR2 FQGNSA. This clonotype was recorded at least ten times. Its antigen is as yet unknown. The sample comprised whole blood. This sequence joins TRBV7-2 and TRBJ2-3; D gene uncertain. The receptor was isolated from an adult who was a healthcare worker with PCR-confirmed SARS-CoV-2 infection or an uninfected control (not recorded which). In DNA form, the CDR3 reads TGTGCCAGCAGCTTAGCAGATACGCAGTATTTT. Amino acid sequence: CASSLADTQYF.